These T cell receptor beta chains were read from a single sample in a study of T cell responses to AZD1222 COVID-19 vaccine. Profiling relied on immunoSEQ multiplex PCR, and the TCRdb table lists in-frame clones only, not all of them. Seen here are over 150,000 clones, roughly nine tenths observed once, and the top ten hold about 5%. The source material was peripheral blood, sampled on day 0 of MenACWY control vaccination. The receptors stem from an adult in good health. Each CDR3 is given with its conserved first and last residue. A D gene is named only where the DNA matches it firmly. A row's size may be missing; if present it is once, few, many or a size class.

d_gene	v_gene	abundance	j_gene	CDR3nt	CDR3aa
TRBD1	TRBV5-4	NA	TRBJ1-6	TGTGCCAGCAGCCCAAGACTGACAGGGTTTGATTCACCCCTCCACTTT	CASSPRLTGFDSPLHF
NA	TRBV11-2	few	TRBJ1-1	TGTGCCAGCAGCTTAGGGGGGGGCTGGAACACTGAAGCTTTCTTT	CASSLGGGWNTEAFF
TRBD1	TRBV28	NA	TRBJ1-2	TGTGCCAGCAATTCCGGGACAGGGGTGGGCTATGGCTACACCTTC	CASNSGTGVGYGYTF
TRBD1	TRBV7-2	NA	TRBJ2-3	TGTGCCAGCAGCTTAACAGGGGGCACAGATACGCAGTATTTT	CASSLTGGTDTQYF
NA	TRBV12-3/TRBV12-4	NA	TRBJ1-1	TGTGCCAGCAGTCCATACGGGACATCGGAAGCTTTCTTT	CASSPYGTSEAFF
TRBD2	TRBV24-1	NA	TRBJ2-3	TGTGCCACCAGTGATCCCGGGACTAGCGGGAGCACTGTTGGTGATGCGGATACGCAGTATTTT	CATSDPGTSGSTVGDADTQYF
NA	TRBV6-5	NA	TRBJ1-5	TGTGCCAGCAGTCCTTCGGGGAATAGCAATCAGCCCCAGCATTTT	CASSPSGNSNQPQHF
NA	TRBV19	NA	TRBJ1-1	TGTGCCAGTAGTACGGGGCCAGTAACTGAAGCTTTCTTT	CASSTGPVTEAFF
NA	TRBV7-2	NA	TRBJ1-4	TGTGCCAGCAGCTATACGACTTCGAATGAAAAACTGTTTTTT	CASSYTTSNEKLFF
NA	TRBV9	NA	TRBJ1-2	TGTGCCAGCAGCACCGGGGGGCGGCGGGACTACACCTTC	CASSTGGRRDYTF
NA	TRBV7-6	NA	TRBJ1-3	TGTGCCAGCAGCTTAGTGGGGGGGGGAAACACCATATATTTT	CASSLVGGGNTIYF
TRBD1	TRBV7-2	NA	TRBJ1-4	TGTGCCAGCAGTCCGGGGACAGGTTGGGGGGAAAAACTGTTTTTT	CASSPGTGWGEKLFF
TRBD1	TRBV10-2	NA	TRBJ2-7	TGCGCCAGCAGCTTCCGACAGGGAAGAGCTGTAGACGAGCAGTACTTC	CASSFRQGRAVDEQYF
TRBD2	TRBV11-3	NA	TRBJ2-1	TGTGCCAGCAGCTTAGGGCTAGCGGTCAATGAGCAGTTCTTC	CASSLGLAVNEQFF
TRBD1	TRBV7-2	NA	TRBJ2-7	TGTGCCAGCAGCTTAGCGAGGACAGGGGGCAACTACGAGCAGTACTTC	CASSLARTGGNYEQYF
NA	TRBV11-2	NA	TRBJ1-1	TGTGCCAGCAGCTTAAAGTTTGGAGATATAAACACTGAAGCTTTCTTT	CASSLKFGDINTEAFF
NA	TRBV10-3	NA	TRBJ2-7	TGTGCCATCAGTCGAGGGGGCTACGAGCAGTACTTC	CAISRGGYEQYF